Below, 11 T cell receptor beta chains from the same sample are listed, as sequenced in a study of CD8+ T cells in alopecia areata. As to treatment: oral pan-JAK inhibitor, 5-10 mg twice daily. RNA was extracted and reverse transcribed into cDNA as the sequencing template. Clones were read by immunoSEQ multiplex PCR, and TCRdb kept only the in-frame ones, dropping some. In the table there are 200,000 to 250,000 clones, about 64% of which are singletons. Sequenced material: CD4+ T cells sorted from blood, taken at week 4, from a patient treated with tofacitinib. The receptors derive from a human donor with alopecia areata.

In regard to this clone: At one end, the junction sequence differs from germline, possibly due to a read error. The V gene is TRBV7-7, the J gene TRBJ2-3, with D possibly TRBD2 on 6 matching bases. Per germline, CDR1 SSHAT and CDR2 FNYEAQ (reference sequence). This CDR3 spans 15 amino acids. In nucleotides, the CDR3 is TGTGCTAGCAGCCCTGGGCGGGGAAGCACAGATACGCAGTATTTT. It encodes CASSPGRGSTDTQYF.

The rearrangement uses TRBV29-1 and TRBJ1-1; D remains ambiguous. With 5 bases removed from V and 1 base from J, the gap between germline ends came to 17 bases. CDR1 and CDR2 (germline): SQVTM, ANQGSEA. This CDR3 is 15 amino acids long. CDR3 residues: CSVSPKYNRNTEAFF. Here the CDR3 DNA reads TGCAGCGTTTCCCCTAAGTATAATAGGAACACTGAAGCTTTCTTT.

The chain employs TRBV7-2 and TRBJ2-7; a possible D gene is TRBD2 (5 bases). The CDR3 has 15 amino acids. Germline CDR1 SGHTA, CDR2 FQGNSA. With 5 bases removed from V and 1 base from J, the gap between germline ends came to 15 bases. CDR3 region: CASSPSGGLSYEQYF. The CDR3 coding sequence is TGTGCCAGCAGCCCCTCGGGCGGGCTTTCCTACGAGCAGTACTTC.

The chain recombines TRBV30 with TRBJ1-3; 7 bases line up with TRBD1. With 4 bases clipped from V and 0 bases from J, the junction kept 3 bases outside the gene matches. CDR3 length: 14 residues. Per germline, CDR1 GTSNPN and CDR2 SVGIG (reference sequence). Here the CDR3 DNA reads TGTGCCTGGAAACAGGGGACCTCTGGAAACACCATATATTTT. Its protein is CAWKQGTSGNTIYF.

This chain links TRBV27 with TRBJ2-7, with TRBD1 as a possible D gene (6 bases). V lost 4 bases, J lost 7 bases, and 20 bases lay in between. Germline CDR1 is MNHEY and CDR2 is SMNVEV (reference sequence). This CDR3 is built from 15 residues. Here the CDR3 reads CASSYRDTGIWEQYF. The CDR3 region has the DNA TGTGCCAGCAGTTACCGGGACACCGGAATCTGGGAGCAGTACTTC.

CDR3 sequence (DNA): TGTGCCATCAGTGGTGGAGGGGCTAGCAATCAGCCCCAGCATTTT. Its protein product is CAISGGGASNQPQHF. The genes are TRBV10-3 and TRBJ1-5, with D maybe TRBD1 (5 bases). The CDR3 has 15 amino acids. Looked up from germline, CDR1 is ENHRY and CDR2 is SYGVKD. Trimming took 4 bases from V and 0 from J, leaving 10 bases between them.

This chain uses TRBV10-3 with TRBJ2-3; the match to TRBD2 covers 7 bases. Per germline, CDR1 ENHRY and CDR2 SYGVKD. Trimming at V came to 3 bases and at J to 2 bases, leaving 5 bases not matched to a gene. The CDR3 runs 15 residues. As DNA, the CDR3 is TGTGCCATCAGTGATCCTGGGACTATCACAGATACGCAGTATTTT. Its translation is CAISDPGTITDTQYF.

The genes are TRBV7-2 and TRBJ2-3; possibly TRBD1 for D (6 bases). The V end lost 1 base, the J end lost 3 bases, and 14 bases lay between the germline ends. Germline values: CDR1 SGHTA, CDR2 FQGNSA. The CDR3 has 16 amino acids. The DNA of the CDR3 is TGTGCCAGCAGCTTAGAATATGGGGGCCGTACAGATACGCAGTATTTT. Encoded protein: CASSLEYGGRTDTQYF.

The rearrangement links TRBV29-1 to TRBJ2-1; TRBD1 agrees at 8 bases. The CDR3 sequence is 12 residues long. Germline V CDR1 and CDR2: SQVTM, ANQGSEA. Germline trimming cut 7 bases from V and 7 bases from J; bases unmatched to any gene: 6. Here the CDR3 reads CSGGQAGNEQFF. Here the CDR3 DNA reads TGCAGCGGGGGACAGGCGGGAAATGAGCAGTTCTTC.

The genes are TRBV5-1 and TRBJ1-3; possibly TRBD1 for D (5 bases). This CDR3 is built from 15 residues. Germline assignment: CDR1 SGHRS and CDR2 YFSETQ. Trimming left V 3 bases short and J 4 bases short, with 14 bases between. CDR3 protein: CASSSGAMEGNTIYF. In DNA form, the CDR3 reads TGCGCCAGCAGCTCCGGGGCCATGGAAGGAAACACCATATATTTT.

The chain links TRBV7-9 to TRBJ1-2, with a weak D call TRBD1 (5 bases). This CDR3 spans 17 amino acids. Trimming shortened V by 4 bases and J by 4 bases, and 22 bases separated the two germline ends. Germline values: CDR1 SEHNR, CDR2 FQNEAQ (reference sequence). The CDR3 is CASSSTRQSGTLYGYTF. CDR3 sequence (DNA): TGTGCCAGCAGCTCGACCCGACAATCCGGGACCCTCTATGGCTACACCTTC.